One and the same sample provided the 2 T cell receptor beta chains below, sequenced in a study of T cell responses to AZD1222 COVID-19 vaccine (dated by TCRdb to the early 2020s). The method behind the library was the immunoSEQ multiplex PCR assay. Here the immuneACCESS table is served through TCRdb, limited to in-frame sequences with V and J called. Missing clones are a known gap in these copies; in checked studies unresolved V genes cover under half, and the rest lacks a known reason. Present in this sample are around 120,000 clones, roughly 88% of which were seen just once. Roughly 1.6% of the sample belongs to the ten largest clones. This sample's time point label indicates: baseline before first vaccination. The sample consisted of peripheral blood, taken on day 0 of AZD1222 vaccination. These receptors were taken from an adult in good health.

The chain recombines TRBV7-8 with TRBJ2-7, with 8 bases matching TRBD2. CDR1 SGHVS and CDR2 FQNEAQ come from the germline V gene. V was clipped by 2 bases and J by 3 bases; unmatched bases: 6. The CDR3 sequence is 15 residues long. CDR3 coding DNA: TGTGCCAGCAGCTTATACGTCGGGGGGGACTACGAGCAGTACTTC. It is translated as CASSLYVGGDYEQYF.

The gene calls are TRBV12-3 or TRBV12-4 and TRBJ1-4; D gene unclear. CDR3 size: 13 residues. V was pared by 5 bases and J by 8 bases, with 12 bases between. CDR3 sequence (DNA): TGTGCCAGCAGTCCATCAGCTGACGAAAAACTGTTTTTT. This sequence encodes CASSPSADEKLFF.